This T cell receptor (beta chain) was sequenced during a study of CD8+CD57+ T cells in acquired aplastic anemia. The wider study: Sorted cells (CD4+ and CD8+) yielded DNA amounts that averaged about 3.1 ug. Study findings and constraints: Controls did not differ significantly from patients in CD8+ Simpson's diversity.

Patients chosen for sequencing had shown CD8+CD57+ cell expansion by flow cytometry. Genomic DNA constituted the template upon which TCR beta VDJ and CDR3 profiling was performed. TCRdb re-analysed the reads in MiXCR, keeping a single row per CDR3 protein. The sample yields approximately 190,000 distinct CDR3 sequences, approximately 50% seen once. Per germline, CDR1 SEHNR and CDR2 FQNEAQ (reference sequence). CDR3 length: 14 amino acids. Between the trimmed V and J ends, which lost 7 bases and 11 bases, there was a span of 21 bases. Points on this clonotype: Antigen unknown. Since no conserved phenylalanine or tryptophan closes the CDR3, a read error is the likely cause.

Material: sorted CD4+, CD8+, or CD8+CD57+ T cells (not recorded which) from PBMCs. V usage is TRBV7-9 and J usage is TRBJ2-1; the D gene could be TRBD1 or TRBD2 (5 bases each). The receptor was isolated from a human donor with aplastic anemia. CDR3 sequence: CASTPRGERGQQFL. The CDR3 coding sequence is TGTGCCAGCACCCCCCGGGGCGAGCGAGGACAGCAGTTCTTA.